A selection of T cell receptor beta chains follows, all from one sample in a study of technical replicates of blood from a handful of donors. Clones were sequenced by immunoSEQ multiplex PCR, and TCRdb holds only the in-frame ones, with some missing. Altogether about 73,000 clones are present, 93% being singletons, with the ten largest covering approximately 0.24%. Sequencing was performed on T cells isolated from PBMCs. Receptors originate from a human donor in good health. CDR3s include the opening cysteine and the closing phenylalanine or tryptophan. A D gene is named only where the DNA matches it firmly. Expanded clones are given a class, and other clones once, few, many or no size at all.

V,size,D,J,DNA,CDR3
TRBV9,once,TRBD1,TRBJ1-4,TGTGCCAGCAGCCCGACCGGGACAGTGGGTGCAAAACTGTTTTTT,CASSPTGTVGAKLFF
TRBV4-1,.,TRBD2,TRBJ2-2,TGCGCCAGCAGCCAAGGGCTAGCGGGAGTTAACGCCGGGGAGCTGTTTTTT,CASSQGLAGVNAGELFF
TRBV27,.,TRBD2,TRBJ2-3,TGTGCCAGCAGTATTACTAGCGGGAGGGCCGGAGTTACGCAGTATTTT,CASSITSGRAGVTQYF
TRBV28,.,TRBD2,TRBJ2-7,TGTGCCAGCAGTTTCGGGAGGGCTAGACCCTACGAGCAGTACTTC,CASSFGRARPYEQYF
TRBV5-4,.,.,TRBJ1-5,TGTGCCAGCAGCTTGGATGGGGCGGTCGGTCAGCCCCAGCATTTT,CASSLDGAVGQPQHF
TRBV28,.,TRBD2,TRBJ2-5,TGTGCCAGCAGTCCATTCCCACTAGCGGGAGTTATTGGAGAGACCCAGTACTTC,CASSPFPLAGVIGETQYF
TRBV6-5,.,TRBD2,TRBJ2-5,TGTGCCAGCGGTCCAGCGGGGATTCAAGAGACCCAGTACTTC,CASGPAGIQETQYF
TRBV11-2,.,TRBD2,TRBJ2-7,TGTGCCAGCAGCCCCCGCGGGAGCTCCTACGAGCAGTACTTC,CASSPRGSSYEQYF
TRBV7-9,.,TRBD2,TRBJ2-7,TGTGCCAGCCTTAGCGGGGGGGCTACCTACGAGCAGTACTTC,CASLSGGATYEQYF
TRBV7-3,.,.,TRBJ1-1,TGTGCCAGCAGCTTAGATAGGAACACTGAAGCTTTCTTT,CASSLDRNTEAFF
TRBV10-2,.,.,TRBJ2-2,TGCGCCAGCAGAGACAGACTAGGGGACACCGGGGAGCTGTTTTTT,CASRDRLGDTGELFF
TRBV4-1,once,TRBD2,TRBJ2-2,TGCGCCAGCAGCCTCTGGATAGCGGGGGGAAACACCGGGGAGCTGTTTTTT,CASSLWIAGGNTGELFF
TRBV5-1,.,TRBD1,TRBJ2-2,TGCGCCAGCAGCTTGGTACAGGGGAGTACCGGGGAGCTGTTTTTT,CASSLVQGSTGELFF
TRBV5-1,.,.,TRBJ1-1,TGCGCCAGCAGGGGGCCAGGGCCGCACAACACTGAAGCTTTCTTT,CASRGPGPHNTEAFF
TRBV6-4,.,TRBD1,TRBJ1-1,TGTGCCAGCAGGCCCGCAGGGGGAACTCCTGAAGCTTTCTTT,CASRPAGGTPEAFF
TRBV9,.,TRBD2,TRBJ2-1,TGTGCCAGCAGCGCCCAGGCCCTAGCGGGGGTTAATGAGCAGTTCTTC,CASSAQALAGVNEQFF
TRBV5-1,.,.,TRBJ1-1,TGCGCCAGCAGCTTGGCCCCGGTAATGAACACTGAAGCTTTCTTT,CASSLAPVMNTEAFF
TRBV2,.,.,TRBJ1-5,TGTGCCAGCACGGAAGGGTCAGGGTTTAGCAATCAGCCCCAGCATTTT,CASTEGSGFSNQPQHF
TRBV6-4,.,.,TRBJ1-6,TGTGCCAGCAGTGAGGCAGGGTATAATTCACCCCTCCACTTT,CASSEAGYNSPLHF
TRBV5-1,.,TRBD2,TRBJ2-2,TGCGCCAGAGACTCGGGACTAGCGGGTAACACCGGGGAGCTGTTTTTT,CARDSGLAGNTGELFF
TRBV9,.,.,TRBJ2-1,TGTGCCAGCAGCGTAGTCGGAGGGCCAGACTACAATGAGCAGTTCTTC,CASSVVGGPDYNEQFF
TRBV9,.,TRBD1,TRBJ1-4,TGTGCCAGCAGCGTAGAAAGCGAGGGGACAGGGGGCGCCGAACTGTTTTTT,CASSVESEGTGGAELFF